A selection of T cell receptor beta chains follows, all from one sample in a study of cytomegalovirus exposure and HLA in healthy donors. Produced via immunoSEQ multiplex PCR; TCRdb's table is partial and in-frame only. The sample yields under 140,000 clones, around nine tenths seen once. Sequenced material: PBMCs. Source of these receptors: a woman younger than 35 in good health and CMV-seronegative. Both conserved end residues are part of each CDR3. Fields, in order: clone size, J gene, V gene, D gene, CDR3 protein, CDR3 DNA. D genes are given only for firm matches. Clone size, where shown, is once, few, many, or a class for clones that have expanded.

NA TRBJ1-1 TRBV4-2 NA CASSQPTGTEAFF TGTGCCAGCAGCCAGCCTACAGGGACTGAAGCTTTCTTT
NA TRBJ2-7 TRBV28 TRBD2 CASRLAGGYEQYF TGTGCCAGCAGACTAGCGGGAGGCTACGAGCAGTACTTC
NA TRBJ1-2 TRBV5-4 NA CASSLEGPYGYTF TGTGCCAGCAGCTTGGAGGGGCCCTATGGCTACACCTTC
NA TRBJ1-1 TRBV27 NA CASSVSGVWGNTEAFF TGTGCCAGCAGTGTCTCAGGGGTTTGGGGTAACACTGAAGCTTTCTTT
NA TRBJ2-3 TRBV7-9 NA CASSLRLSDTQYF TGTGCCAGCAGCTTAAGACTCTCAGATACGCAGTATTTT
NA TRBJ2-7 TRBV7-3 NA CASSVNDSLAYEQYF TGTGCCAGCAGCGTCAACGACAGTTTGGCCTACGAGCAGTACTTC
NA TRBJ1-4 TRBV19 NA CASSIISGGRNEKLFF TGTGCCAGTAGTATAATATCGGGGGGGAGGAATGAAAAACTGTTTTTT
NA TRBJ2-1 TRBV30 TRBD2 CAWRTSGARSSYNEQFF TGTGCCTGGAGGACTAGCGGGGCTAGAAGCTCCTACAATGAGCAGTTCTTC
NA TRBJ1-4 TRBV25-1 TRBD1 CASSEPTGDEKLFF TGTGCCAGCAGTGAACCCACAGGGGACGAAAAACTGTTTTTT
NA TRBJ1-1 TRBV7-6 NA CASSLTAGREAFF TGTGCCAGCAGCTTAACGGCAGGCAGGGAAGCTTTCTTT
NA TRBJ2-1 TRBV7-9 TRBD2 CASSFSLGLSGGSNEQFF TGTGCCAGCAGCTTTTCATTAGGTCTTAGCGGGGGGAGCAATGAGCAGTTCTTC
NA TRBJ1-1 TRBV28 NA CASSLRGWGQTEAFF TGTGCCAGCAGCCTAAGGGGGTGGGGGCAAACTGAAGCTTTCTTT
NA TRBJ1-5 TRBV27 NA CASSGYRDSNQPQHF TGTGCCAGCAGTGGGTACAGGGATAGCAATCAGCCCCAGCATTTT
NA TRBJ2-7 TRBV10-3 TRBD1 CAIRPGQGSYEQYF TGTGCCATCAGGCCGGGACAGGGCTCCTACGAGCAGTACTTC
NA TRBJ1-3 TRBV7-9 TRBD1 CASSSGTGLGNTIYF TGTGCCAGCAGCTCCGGGACAGGGTTAGGAAACACCATATATTTT
NA TRBJ1-1 TRBV18 TRBD1 CASSHPGQGADTEAFF TGTGCCAGCTCACATCCGGGACAGGGGGCAGACACTGAAGCTTTCTTT
NA TRBJ2-1 TRBV5-4 NA CASSASYNEQFF TGTGCCAGCAGCGCGAGTTACAATGAGCAGTTCTTC
NA TRBJ2-5 TRBV21-1 NA CASSNPGGGGETQYF TGTGCCAGCAGCAACCCAGGCGGGGGGGGAGAGACCCAGTACTTC
NA TRBJ2-3 TRBV30 TRBD1 CAWTVGQGADTQYF TGTGCCTGGACTGTCGGACAGGGGGCAGATACGCAGTATTTT
few TRBJ2-3 TRBV10-1 TRBD2 CASSESVAGADTQYF TGCGCCAGCAGTGAGTCTGTAGCGGGAGCAGATACGCAGTATTTT
NA TRBJ1-3 TRBV6-5 NA CASRGAASGNTIYF TGTGCCAGCAGGGGGGCAGCCTCTGGAAACACCATATATTTT
NA TRBJ1-6 TRBV10-2 NA CASSDRVHSPLHF TGCGCCAGCAGTGACAGGGTGCATTCACCCCTCCACTTT
few TRBJ1-5 TRBV6-5 NA CASSYSEGQPQHF TGTGCCAGCAGTTACTCGGAGGGTCAGCCCCAGCATTTT
NA TRBJ2-7 TRBV30 NA CAWEGYLSGSYEQYF TGTGCCTGGGAAGGCTATTTAAGCGGCTCCTACGAGCAGTACTTC
NA TRBJ2-2 TRBV10-1 NA CASSEKTGSPGELFF TGCGCCAGCAGTGAAAAAACAGGGAGCCCCGGGGAGCTGTTTTTT
NA TRBJ1-5 TRBV11-2 NA CASSARQGNQPQHF TGTGCCAGCAGCGCCCGACAGGGCAATCAGCCCCAGCATTTT
NA TRBJ2-7 TRBV7-2 TRBD2 CASRKTGTSHEQYF TGTGCCAGCAGAAAAACCGGGACTAGCCACGAGCAGTACTTC